This entry concerns a single T cell receptor (beta chain). In the study's own analysis: The authors estimated nucleated cell counts from reference gene primer amplification. Data came from immunoSEQ multiplex PCR; TCRdb stores just in-frame clones and leaves some out. D and trimming were read from the DNA, whereas the V and J calls and clone size are those reported in that table. The profile shows roughly 120,000 clones, more than 80% of them singletons. This sample is part of a study of blood T cell repertoires in COVID-19. Study summary: Donors in the United States, Italy and Spain gave samples during acute or convalescent COVID-19.

Looked up from germline, CDR1 is SQVTM and CDR2 is ANQGSEA. V was shortened by 3 bases and J by 7 bases, with 13 bases between the two germline ends. The CDR3 sequence is 13 residues long. The sequencing input was peripheral blood. The gene calls are TRBV29-1 and TRBJ2-1; tentative D call: TRBD1 (6 bases). The clonotype was recovered from a human donor in a cohort sampled during active COVID-19. The CDR3 is CSVESGQGNEQFF. The CDR3 DNA reads TGCAGCGTTGAGTCGGGGCAGGGGAATGAGCAGTTCTTC.